These 26 T cell receptor beta chains share one sample of origin, sequenced in a study of beta chain features in type 1 diabetes. Every isolated RNA sample was fully reverse transcribed, so sequencing captured expressed TCRB transcripts. Only in-frame clones appear in the TCRdb table, and some are missing; sequencing was by immunoSEQ multiplex PCR. The sample consists of around 250,000 clones, about 14% of them appearing once. The material sequenced was naive CD4+ T cells from blood. These receptors originate from a woman aged 40 to 49 in good health.

This clone came up a few times. This chain joins TRBV9 and TRBJ2-5; D may be TRBD1 (6 bases). Germline CDR1 reads SGDLS; CDR2 reads YYNGEE. The CDR3 has 16 residues. The V gene lost 0 bases and the J gene lost 2 bases, with 14 bases spanning the gap. CDR3 sequence: CASSVEGGARQETQYF. In DNA form, the CDR3 reads TGTGCCAGCAGCGTAGAAGGGGGAGCTCGGCAAGAGACCCAGTACTTC.

In its sample, this clone was seen a few times. The gene calls are TRBV19 and TRBJ2-3, with 8 bases fitting TRBD2. The CDR3 has 16 amino acids. Germline trimming cut 3 bases from V and 14 bases from J; bases unmatched to any gene: 19. Germline CDR1 is LNHDA and CDR2 is SQIVND (reference sequence). The CDR3 DNA sequence: TGTGCCAGTAGTATCGGCGGGGGGATCTTCACAGATAAGGGGTATTTT. Its translation: CASSIGGGIFTDKGYF. Filled out from reference TRBV19 and TRBJ2-3, the complete variable domain reads DGGITQSPKYLFRKEGQNVTLSCEQNLNHDAMYWYRQDPGQGLRLIYYSQIVNDFQKGDIAEGYSVSREKKESFPLTVTSAQKNPTAFYLCASSIGGGIFTDKGYFGPGTRLTVL.

This clone occurred a few times. The rearrangement joins TRBV14 to TRBJ2-3; the match to TRBD2 covers 10 bases. CDR1 is SGHDN, CDR2 FVKESK, per germline. The V segment lost 3 bases and the J segment 2 bases; nucleotides outside the gene matches: 5. The CDR3 consists of 16 residues. The CDR3 is CASSQGTSEFTDTQYF. The DNA for the CDR3 is TGTGCCAGCAGCCAGGGGACTAGCGAGTTCACAGATACGCAGTATTTT.

This clone has a handful of counts. The chain carries TRBV5-4 and TRBJ1-3; possible D gene TRBD1, 5 bases. Trimming removed 4 bases at V and 8 bases at J, with 22 bases between. In germline, CDR1 is SGHNT, CDR2 YYREEE (reference sequence). CDR3 length: 16 amino acids. The CDR3 reads CASSLGLGVGADTIYF. DNA for the CDR3: TGTGCCAGCAGCCTGGGGCTTGGGGTTGGGGCGGACACCATATATTTT.

This clone was counted between two and nine times. This sequence joins TRBV11-2 and TRBJ2-5; D not resolved. Trimming removed 4 bases at V and 1 base at J, with 13 bases between. The CDR3 covers 15 residues. Germline V gives CDR1 SGHAT, CDR2 FQNNGV. The CDR3 coding sequence is TGTGCCAGCAGCTCCCACGCAACAGCCCAAGAGACCCAGTACTTC. Protein: CASSSHATAQETQYF.

The table lists this clone with a few counts. This sequence joins TRBV18 and TRBJ1-4; 7 bases map to TRBD1. The CDR3 covers 15 residues. V dropped 1 base and J dropped 5; count of bases not matched to a gene: 4. Per the germline V gene, CDR1 is KGHSH and CDR2 is LQKENI. CDR3 in amino acids: CASSPRARGNEKLFF. The CDR3 nucleotides are TGTGCCAGCTCACCACGGGCCAGGGGGAATGAAAAACTGTTTTTT.

This clone was seen a few times. Here the CDR3 reads CASQGIHSYEQYF. Here the CDR3 DNA reads TGTGCCAGCCAGGGGATCCACTCCTACGAGCAGTACTTC. J is TRBJ2-7 and V is TRBV21-1; the table names TRBD1, a call not compared with the DNA. TRBV21-1 is tagged as a pseudogene. This CDR3 spans 13 amino acids.

The V call is TRBV7-2, the J call TRBJ1-2; D call uncertain. The germline CDR1 and CDR2 sequences are SGHTA and FQGNSA. Trimming cost V 3 bases and J 2 bases, with 7 bases left between them. This CDR3 spans 13 amino acids. CDR3: CASSFSGNYGYTF. In DNA, the CDR3 is TGTGCCAGCAGCTTCTCAGGAAACTATGGCTACACCTTC.

The gene calls are TRBV19 and TRBJ2-3, with D maybe TRBD1 (5 bases). Trimming took 6 bases from V and 0 from J, leaving 7 bases between them. This CDR3 is 13 amino acids long. Per the germline V gene, CDR1 is LNHDA and CDR2 is SQIVND (reference sequence). This chain's CDR3 is CASRTASTDTQYF. CDR3 nucleotides: TGTGCCAGTAGGACAGCTAGCACAGATACGCAGTATTTT.

The V gene is TRBV4-3, the J gene TRBJ2-1; D might be TRBD2 (5 bases). From germline, CDR1 is LGHNA and CDR2 YSLEER. Trimming pared 4 bases from V and 0 bases from J, leaving 10 bases between. This CDR3 contains 15 residues. The CDR3 protein is CASSPGEGSYNEQFF. CDR3 DNA sequence: TGCGCCAGCAGCCCAGGCGAGGGCTCCTACAATGAGCAGTTCTTC.

The DNA for the CDR3 is TGTGCCAGCAGTGAAAAGTTAGCGGGGGGAACTACTTACAATGAGCAGTTCTTC. Its protein is CASSEKLAGGTTYNEQFF. The V and J genes are TRBV2 and TRBJ2-1; 10 bases map to TRBD2. With 2 bases clipped from V and 4 bases from J, the junction kept 11 bases outside the gene matches. Germline V gene data show CDR1 as SNHLY and CDR2 as FYNNEI. The CDR3 has 18 amino acids.

This clone was detected a few times. J is TRBJ1-1 and V is TRBV9; D is unclear. The CDR3 runs 13 residues. Trimming pared 4 bases from V and 1 base from J, leaving 8 bases between. Germline V gene data show CDR1 as SGDLS and CDR2 as YYNGEE. DNA for the CDR3: TGTGCCAGCAGCCCCCCAGAGAACACTGAAGCTTTCTTT. Its protein is CASSPPENTEAFF.

This clone showed up just a few times. V is TRBV5-4 and J is TRBJ2-3; 11 bases are a match to TRBD1. The CDR3 spans 16 residues. Germline V lookup: CDR1 SGHNT, CDR2 YYREEE (reference sequence). V was clipped by 3 bases and J by 1 base; unmatched bases: 4. The CDR3 here is CASSWTGGFGTDTQYF. The CDR3 nucleotides are TGTGCCAGCAGCTGGACAGGGGGCTTTGGCACAGATACGCAGTATTTT.

This clone was seen a few times. This chain joins TRBV7-9 and TRBJ2-7; 7 bases agree with TRBD2. V lost 5 bases and J lost 4; bases outside the gene matches: 14. Germline assignment: CDR1 SEHNR and CDR2 FQNEAQ (reference sequence). This CDR3 is built from 16 residues. CDR3 protein: CASSASGGGGLYEQYF. The CDR3 DNA reads TGTGCCAGCAGCGCATCTGGCGGGGGTGGACTTTACGAGCAGTACTTC. The full variable domain, rest sourced from reference TRBV7-9 and TRBJ2-7, is DTGVSQNPRHKITKRGQNVTFRCDPISEHNRLYWYRQTLGQGPEFLTYFQNEAQLEKSRLLSDRFSAERPKGSFSTLEIQRTEQGDSAMYLCASSASGGGGLYEQYFGPGTRLTVT.

This rearrangement joins TRBV7-9 to TRBJ2-3; unclear D gene. The CDR3 runs to 16 residues. Germline V gene sequence: CDR1 SEHNR, CDR2 FQNEAQ (reference sequence). V lost 1 base to trimming and J lost 5 bases, with 16 bases between them. CDR3: CASSLVIPDKLDTQYF. CDR3 DNA: TGTGCCAGCAGCTTAGTAATTCCAGACAAGTTAGATACGCAGTATTTT.

This clone was counted between two and nine times. The rearrangement uses TRBV4-1 and TRBJ1-1; tentatively, D is TRBD1 (6 bases). V lost 4 bases and J lost 2, with 14 bases in between. The CDR3 runs 15 residues. Germline loops: CDR1 MGHRA, CDR2 YSYEKL. The CDR3 bases are TGCGCCAGCAGCCCCCTGGCAGGGGTCAACACTGAAGCTTTCTTT. It is translated as CASSPLAGVNTEAFF.

V usage is TRBV14 and J usage is TRBJ1-1; D remains ambiguous. Germline-derived CDR1 and CDR2 are SGHDN and FVKESK. This CDR3 has 15 amino acids. The V gene lost 0 bases and the J gene lost 0 bases, with 8 bases spanning the gap. The CDR3 spells CASSQDPGVNTEAFF. The CDR3 DNA is TGTGCCAGCAGCCAAGATCCCGGGGTGAACACTGAAGCTTTCTTT.

This clone came up a few times. CDR3 sequence: CASSYRRGSNTGELFF. The CDR3 coding sequence is TGTGCCAGCAGCTATCGAAGGGGATCGAACACCGGGGAGCTGTTTTTT. The genes are TRBV5-4 and TRBJ2-2; perhaps TRBD1 as D (5 bases). CDR3 size: 16 residues. The V gene lost 3 bases and the J gene lost 0 bases, with 12 bases spanning the gap. Germline V lookup: CDR1 SGHNT, CDR2 YYREEE (reference sequence).

This clone was observed a few times. J is TRBJ2-7 and V is TRBV19; 7 bases align to TRBD1. Germline V gene sequence: CDR1 LNHDA, CDR2 SQIVND (reference sequence). The V gene end was trimmed by 10 bases and the J gene end by 0 bases; junction bases not matched to a gene: 6. This CDR3 has 13 residues. CDR3 nucleotide sequence: TGTGCCACCTCCGACAGGGCCTCCTACGAGCAGTACTTC. It specifies CATSDRASYEQYF.

The chain carries TRBV7-9 and TRBJ1-4, with TRBD1 identical over 9 bases. CDR1 and CDR2 from the germline V gene are SEHNR and FQNEAQ (reference sequence). The length of the CDR3 is 14 residues. V shed 5 bases, J shed 6 bases, and the junction held 4 bases outside the gene matches. The CDR3 DNA is TGTGCCAGCAGCCCACGGACAGGGGATGAAAAACTGTTTTTT. Translated, it gives CASSPRTGDEKLFF.

The chain carries TRBV18 and TRBJ1-4; D ambiguous. Trimming removed 4 bases at V and 0 bases at J, with 12 bases between. CDR3 size: 16 residues. CDR1 KGHSH and CDR2 LQKENI come from the germline V gene. The CDR3 loop reads CASSLVQAATNEKLFF. CDR3 bases: TGTGCCAGCTCACTAGTGCAGGCTGCAACTAATGAAAAACTGTTTTTT.

In its sample, this clone was seen a few times. The chain recombines TRBV2 with TRBJ2-5; no definite D call. The CDR3 sequence is 12 residues long. CDR1 and CDR2 (germline): SNHLY, FYNNEI. The V end was cut by 10 bases, the J end by 3 bases, with 12 bases between. CDR3 sequence (DNA): TGTGCCACCGGGTCGGCGGAAGAGACCCAGTACTTC. Its protein product is CATGSAEETQYF.

The sample holds a few counts of this clone. A much larger clone lies a single base off, so this may be a read error. The chain employs TRBV7-8 and TRBJ1-2; 8 bases align to TRBD1. The CDR3 spans 13 residues. Per germline, CDR1 SGHVS and CDR2 FQNEAQ. The V segment lost 1 base and the J segment 5 bases; nucleotides outside the gene matches: 0. In DNA form, the CDR3 reads TGTGCCAGCAGCTTAGGACAGGGGTATGGCTACACCTTC. Its protein is CASSLGQGYGYTF.

The table lists this clone with a few counts. This rearrangement joins TRBV7-9 to TRBJ1-1; 10 nucleotides line up with TRBD1. This CDR3 is built from 16 residues. V was pared by 7 bases and J by 1 base, with 9 bases of the junction left unmatched. Germline V gene lookup returns CDR1 SEHNR and CDR2 FQNEAQ (reference sequence). For the CDR3, the DNA is TGTGCCAGCACCCCGCCCCGGGACAGGGGGAACACTGAAGCTTTCTTT. As protein: CASTPPRDRGNTEAFF.

This clone was observed a few times. The chain has TRBV14 and TRBJ1-3; possibly TRBD1 for D (6 bases). CDR1 is SGHDN and CDR2 is FVKESK in the germline V gene. Trimming pared 6 bases from V and 2 bases from J, leaving 14 bases between. This CDR3 region has 15 residues. CDR3 residues: CASRQQGFAGNTIYF. The CDR3 nucleotides read TGTGCCAGCAGGCAACAGGGTTTTGCTGGAAACACCATATATTTT.

The chain recombines TRBV10-3 with TRBJ2-5; D might be TRBD2 (6 bases). The germline CDR1 and CDR2 sequences are ENHRY and SYGVKD. The CDR3 is made up of 14 amino acids. V was pared by 3 bases and J by 0 bases, with 8 bases between. The CDR3 nucleotides read TGTGCCATCAGTGAACGGGGGAACCAAGAGACCCAGTACTTC. Encoded protein: CAISERGNQETQYF.